The TCR beta chain under discussion was sequenced for a study of identical twins. Carrying unique molecular identifiers, the cDNA also gained a universal primer site through template switching. TCRdb independently ran MiXCR on the 5' RACE reads; one entry per CDR3 protein. This sample carries about 200,000 distinct CDR3 sequences, 5% to 7% of them seen once, and the ten largest clones take approximately 14%. Healthy Caucasian donors formed the entire cohort. Overall study results and limits: Abundant beta clonotypes from cord blood bore fewer insertions; memory repertoires lacked this pattern.

The length of the CDR3 is 15 residues. V was clipped by 0 bases and J by 3 bases; unmatched bases: 3. In this sample, this clonotype turned up a few times. The antigen is undetermined. These data also featured in a second study, about T cells expressing NK-cell markers. From that paper: Investigators obtained TCR beta repertoires from sorted CD3+CD56+NKG2C+, CD3+CD56+NKG2C- and CD3+CD56-NKG2C+ T cells.

The chain couples TRBV12-3 or TRBV12-4 to TRBJ2-3; 7 nucleotides align to TRBD2. The TCR comes from a young woman in good health. What was sequenced was CD8+ T cells sorted from blood. CDR3: CASSLAGGNTDTQYF. The DNA of the CDR3 is TGTGCCAGCAGTTTAGCGGGGGGGAATACAGATACGCAGTATTTT.